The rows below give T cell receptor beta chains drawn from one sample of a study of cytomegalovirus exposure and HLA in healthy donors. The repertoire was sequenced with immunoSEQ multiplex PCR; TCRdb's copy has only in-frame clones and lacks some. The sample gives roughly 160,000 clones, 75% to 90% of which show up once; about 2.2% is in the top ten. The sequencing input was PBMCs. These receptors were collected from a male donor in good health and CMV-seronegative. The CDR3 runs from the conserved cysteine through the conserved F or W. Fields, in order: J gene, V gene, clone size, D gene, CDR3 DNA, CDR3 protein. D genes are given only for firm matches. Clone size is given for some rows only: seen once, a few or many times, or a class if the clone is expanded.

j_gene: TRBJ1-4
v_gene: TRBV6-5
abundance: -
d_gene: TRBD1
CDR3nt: TGTGCCAGCAGAGAGACAGGGTCTTTGTATGAAAAACTGTTTTTT
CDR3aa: CASRETGSLYEKLFF

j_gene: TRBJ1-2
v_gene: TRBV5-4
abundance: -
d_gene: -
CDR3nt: TGTGCCAGCAGCTTGGACAGGGCGGTATGGGACACCTTC
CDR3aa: CASSLDRAVWDTF

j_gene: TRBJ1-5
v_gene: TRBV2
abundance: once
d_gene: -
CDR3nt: TGTGCCAGCAGTCAGACAAAATCTAGCAATCAGCCCCAGCATTTT
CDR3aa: CASSQTKSSNQPQHF

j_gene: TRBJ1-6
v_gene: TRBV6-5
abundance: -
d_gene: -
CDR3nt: TGTGCCAGCAGTTTGTTCCGGGGTAATTCACCCCTCCACTTT
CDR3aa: CASSLFRGNSPLHF

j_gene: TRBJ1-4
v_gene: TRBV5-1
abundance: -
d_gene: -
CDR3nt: TGCGCCAGCAGCCAAGACAGACCTAATGAAAAACTGTTTTTT
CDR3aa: CASSQDRPNEKLFF

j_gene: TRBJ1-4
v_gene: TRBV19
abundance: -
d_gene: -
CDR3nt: TGTGCCAGTAGTATTCGTCCGACAGCCTATGAAAAACTGTTTTTT
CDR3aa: CASSIRPTAYEKLFF

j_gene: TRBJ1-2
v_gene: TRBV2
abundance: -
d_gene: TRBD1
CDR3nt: TGTGCCAGCAGAAGGGACAGGGCCCCCTATGGCTACACCTTC
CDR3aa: CASRRDRAPYGYTF

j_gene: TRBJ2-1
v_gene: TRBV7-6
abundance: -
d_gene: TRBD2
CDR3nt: TGTGCCAGCAGCTTCAATCCCCCGACCAGCGGGGGGGCAAATGAGCAGTTCTTC
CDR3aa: CASSFNPPTSGGANEQFF

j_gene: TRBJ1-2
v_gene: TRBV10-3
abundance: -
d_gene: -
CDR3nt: TGTGCCATCAGTGAGTCGAGGTCCGTCTATGGCTACACCTTC
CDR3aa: CAISESRSVYGYTF

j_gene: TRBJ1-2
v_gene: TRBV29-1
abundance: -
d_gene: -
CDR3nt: TGCAGCGTTGAAATGAGGAATCGGAAAGGGGAGGACTATGGCTACACCTTC
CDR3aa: CSVEMRNRKGEDYGYTF

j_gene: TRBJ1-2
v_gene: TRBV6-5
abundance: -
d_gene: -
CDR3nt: TGTGCCAGCAGTTTGCCAGGGTACTATGGCTACACCTTC
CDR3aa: CASSLPGYYGYTF

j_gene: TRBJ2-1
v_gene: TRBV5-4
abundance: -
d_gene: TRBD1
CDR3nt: TGTGCCAGCCGGGACAGGGTCTACAATGAGCAGTTCTTC
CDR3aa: CASRDRVYNEQFF

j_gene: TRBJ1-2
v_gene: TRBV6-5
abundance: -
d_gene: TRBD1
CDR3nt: TGTGCCAGCAGTTACTGGCAGGGGGCGGACGGCTACACCTTC
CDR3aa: CASSYWQGADGYTF

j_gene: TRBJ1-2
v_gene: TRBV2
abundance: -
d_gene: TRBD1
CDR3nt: TGTGCCAGCAGTTATACGGACAGGGCGAACGGCTACACCTTC
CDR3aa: CASSYTDRANGYTF

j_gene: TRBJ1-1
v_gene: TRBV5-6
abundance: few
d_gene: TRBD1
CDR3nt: TGTGCCAGCAGCGGGACAGGGGCCTGGGTCGGGAACACTGAAGCTTTCTTT
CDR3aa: CASSGTGAWVGNTEAFF

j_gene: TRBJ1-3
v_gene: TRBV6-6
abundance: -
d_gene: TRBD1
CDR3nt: TGTGCCAGCAGTTACGGGACAGGAGGAAACACCATATATTTT
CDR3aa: CASSYGTGGNTIYF

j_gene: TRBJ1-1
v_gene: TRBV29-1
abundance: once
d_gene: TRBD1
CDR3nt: TGCAGCGTAGACAGGGGCACTGAAGCTTTCTTT
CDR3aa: CSVDRGTEAFF

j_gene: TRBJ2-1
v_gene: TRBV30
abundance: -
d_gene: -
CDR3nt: TGTGCCTGGAGTGTAAACTTACAGGAGCAGTTCTTC
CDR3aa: CAWSVNLQEQFF

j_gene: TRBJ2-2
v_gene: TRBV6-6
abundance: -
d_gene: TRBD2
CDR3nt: TGTGCCAGCAGAACTAGCGGGGGGCGGGGTGGGGAGCTGTTTTTT
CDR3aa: CASRTSGGRGGELFF

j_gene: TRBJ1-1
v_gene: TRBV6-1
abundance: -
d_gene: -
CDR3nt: TGTGCCAGCAGTGAAGTCAGAGGGAACACTGAAGCTTTCTTT
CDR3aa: CASSEVRGNTEAFF

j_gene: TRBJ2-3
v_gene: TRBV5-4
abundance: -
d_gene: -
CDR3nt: TGTGCCAGCAGCCTCGGGAACACAGATACGCAGTATTTT
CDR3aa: CASSLGNTDTQYF

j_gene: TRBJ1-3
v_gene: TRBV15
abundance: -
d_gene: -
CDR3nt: TGTGCCACCAGCGGAACTCCCCGGGACACAACACGAAACACCATATATTTT
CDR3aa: CATSGTPRDTTRNTIYF

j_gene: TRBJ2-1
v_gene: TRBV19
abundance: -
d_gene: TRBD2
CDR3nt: TGTGCCAGCAGCGGGGGGGTTTCGGGCAATGAGCAGTTCTTC
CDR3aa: CASSGGVSGNEQFF

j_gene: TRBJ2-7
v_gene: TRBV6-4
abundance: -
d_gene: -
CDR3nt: TGTGCCAGCAGTGACTCGATAATTTGCGGGAACAAGTCCTACGAGCAGTACTTC
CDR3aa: CASSDSIICGNKSYEQYF

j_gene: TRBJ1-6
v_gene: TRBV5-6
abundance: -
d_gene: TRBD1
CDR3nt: TGTGCCAGCAGCTTTGGGACAGGGAGCTCCTATAATTCACCCCTCCACTTT
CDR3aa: CASSFGTGSSYNSPLHF

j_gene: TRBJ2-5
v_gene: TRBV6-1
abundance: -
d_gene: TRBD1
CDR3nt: TGTGCCAGCAGCCTAGACAGGGGAGGAGAGACCCAGTACTTC
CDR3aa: CASSLDRGGETQYF

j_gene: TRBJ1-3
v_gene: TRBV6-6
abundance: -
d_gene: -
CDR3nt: TGTGCCAGCAGCTCCGGGAGATCTGGAAACACCATATATTTT
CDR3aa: CASSSGRSGNTIYF

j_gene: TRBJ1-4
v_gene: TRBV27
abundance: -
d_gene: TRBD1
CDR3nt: TGTGCCAGCAGTTTTTACAGGGGTGGTGGGGAAAAACTGTTTTTT
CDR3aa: CASSFYRGGGEKLFF

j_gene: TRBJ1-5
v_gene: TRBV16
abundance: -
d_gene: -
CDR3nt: TGTGCCAGCAGCCAATCGACACGAGGGGGACCGCATCAGCCCCAGCATTTT
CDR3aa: CASSQSTRGGPHQPQHF

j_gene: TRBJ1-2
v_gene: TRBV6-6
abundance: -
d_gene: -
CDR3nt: TGTGCCAGCAGGGCGGGAACCTATGGCTACACCTTC
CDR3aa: CASRAGTYGYTF

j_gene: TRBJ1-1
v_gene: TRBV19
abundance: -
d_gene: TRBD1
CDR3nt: TGTGCCAGTAGTATAGTAGGGGGCGCTGGGAACACTGAAGCTTTCTTT
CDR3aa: CASSIVGGAGNTEAFF

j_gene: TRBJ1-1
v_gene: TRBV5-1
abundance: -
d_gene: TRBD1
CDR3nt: TGCGCCAGCAGCTCGACAGGGGCGGTGAACACTGAAGCTTTCTTT
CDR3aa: CASSSTGAVNTEAFF

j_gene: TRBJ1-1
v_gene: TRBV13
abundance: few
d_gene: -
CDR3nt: TGTGCCAGCAGCAGACGGACAGCCATGAACACTGAAGCTTTCTTT
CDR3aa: CASSRRTAMNTEAFF

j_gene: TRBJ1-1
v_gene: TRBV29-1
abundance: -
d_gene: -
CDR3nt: TGCAGCGGGGTGGGAACAGGGTGGAACACTGAAGCTTTCTTT
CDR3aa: CSGVGTGWNTEAFF

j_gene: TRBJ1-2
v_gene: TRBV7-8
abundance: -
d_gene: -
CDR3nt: TGTGCCAGCAGCTATGAGGGTTCGGCTCGAGGCTACACCTTC
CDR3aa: CASSYEGSARGYTF